This paragraph covers one TCR beta chain sequence. Its antigen is as yet unknown. The data were obtained in a study of shared clonotypes between healthy human individuals. General study points: Naive CD4 clonotypes overlapped across a handful of donors at approximately 5.3%.

The CDR3 spans 13 residues. Germline assignment: CDR1 SQVTM and CDR2 ANQGSEA. V was shortened by 6 bases and J by 5 bases, with 16 bases between the two germline ends. At the deep level, the assay was run. Sorted-subset replicate PCR reactions were performed with about 200 ng DNA, corresponding to about 32,000 T cell genomes. Assay: immunoSEQ multiplex PCR; the TCRdb copy retains only in-frame clones and omits some. The sample holds some 2,500,000 clones, approximately 94% seen once. The chain carries TRBV29-1 and TRBJ2-5, with D possibly matching TRBD2 (5 bases). The sequenced sample was naive CD4+ T cells from PBMCs. Subset defined: CD45RA+ positively selected. The origin of this receptor is a man aged 18 to 29 in good health. Some clones in this sample may be carry-over from other donors' samples. CDR3 residues: CSVKGRLSETQYF. CDR3 DNA sequence: TGCAGCGTAAAAGGACGACTATCGGAGACCCAGTACTTC.